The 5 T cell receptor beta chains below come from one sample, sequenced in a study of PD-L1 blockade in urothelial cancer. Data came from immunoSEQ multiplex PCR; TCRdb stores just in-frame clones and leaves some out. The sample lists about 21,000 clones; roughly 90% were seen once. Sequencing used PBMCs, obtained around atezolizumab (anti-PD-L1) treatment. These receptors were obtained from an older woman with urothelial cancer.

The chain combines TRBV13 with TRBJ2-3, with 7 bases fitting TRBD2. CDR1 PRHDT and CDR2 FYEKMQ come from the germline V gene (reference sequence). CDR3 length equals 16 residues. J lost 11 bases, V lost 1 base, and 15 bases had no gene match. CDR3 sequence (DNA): TGTGCCAGCAGCTTAGTCAGTCTATCAGGCTGGGGGGGGCAGTATTTT. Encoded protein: CASSLVSLSGWGGQYF.

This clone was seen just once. The CDR3 loop is CASSFGQPSGNTIYF. In nucleotides, the CDR3 is TGTGCCAGCAGTTTCGGACAGCCCTCTGGAAACACCATATATTTT. V and J are TRBV6-1 and TRBJ1-3, with D tentatively TRBD1 (6 bases). From germline, CDR1 is MNHNS and CDR2 SASEGT. The ends were cut back, 5 bases at V and 0 bases at J, with 11 bases in the middle. There are 15 residues in the CDR3.

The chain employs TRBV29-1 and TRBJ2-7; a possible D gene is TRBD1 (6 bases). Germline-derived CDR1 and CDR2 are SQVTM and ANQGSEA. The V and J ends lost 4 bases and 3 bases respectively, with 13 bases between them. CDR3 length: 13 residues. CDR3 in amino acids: CSVGGTQNYEQYF. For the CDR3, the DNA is TGCAGCGTTGGGGGGACACAAAACTACGAGCAGTACTTC.

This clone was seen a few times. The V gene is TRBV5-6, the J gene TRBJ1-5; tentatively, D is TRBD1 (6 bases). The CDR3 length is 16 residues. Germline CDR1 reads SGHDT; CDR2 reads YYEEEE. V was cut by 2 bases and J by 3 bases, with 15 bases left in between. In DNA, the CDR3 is TGTGCCAGCAGCTTCTCCCTCGGACAGATCAATCAGCCCCAGCATTTT. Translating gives CASSFSLGQINQPQHF. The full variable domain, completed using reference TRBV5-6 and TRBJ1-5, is DAGVTQSPTHLIKTRGQQVTLRCSPKSGHDTVSWYQQALGQGPQFIFQYYEEEERQRGNFPDRFSGHQFPNYSSELNVNALLLGDSALYLCASSFSLGQINQPQHFGDGTRLSIL.

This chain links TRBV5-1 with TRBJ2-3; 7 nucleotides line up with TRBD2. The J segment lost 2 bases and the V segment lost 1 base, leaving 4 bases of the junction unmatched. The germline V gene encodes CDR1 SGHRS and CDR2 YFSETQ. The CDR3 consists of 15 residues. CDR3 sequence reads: CASSLPSGVTDTQYF. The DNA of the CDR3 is TGCGCCAGCAGCTTGCCCAGCGGGGTCACAGATACGCAGTATTTT.